The 21 T cell receptor beta chains presented below share a single source sample, sequenced in a study of cytomegalovirus exposure and HLA in healthy donors. In the PCR, 60 Vbeta and 13 Jbeta primers were used. The table came from immunoSEQ multiplex PCR; TCRdb's copy has only in-frame clones and leaves some out. The sample holds 200,000 to 250,000 clones. Sequenced: PBMCs. The receptors originated from a girl aged 2-10 years in good health and CMV-seropositive.

V gene TRBV4-1 combines with J gene TRBJ2-3, with 10 bases fitting TRBD2. CDR1 and CDR2 (germline): MGHRA, YSYEKL. The CDR3 is 16 residues long. With 1 base clipped from V and 4 bases from J, the junction kept 5 bases outside the gene matches. CDR3 DNA: TGCGCCAGCAGCCAAGTCTCTAGCGGGAGCCCAGATACGCAGTATTTT. It yields the protein CASSQVSSGSPDTQYF.

The genes are TRBV25-1 and TRBJ2-3; 7 bases agree with TRBD1. The CDR3 is 17 residues long. CDR1 is MGHDK and CDR2 is SYGVNS in the germline V gene. J lost 2 bases, V lost 1 base, and 9 bases had no gene match. CDR3 in amino acids: CASSEFTGASLTDTQYF. The CDR3 nucleotides read TGTGCCAGCAGTGAATTCACAGGGGCGAGCCTCACAGATACGCAGTATTTT.

The chain couples TRBV27 to TRBJ2-7; 8 positions match TRBD1. The CDR3 has 15 amino acids. V lost 3 bases and J lost 3; bases outside the gene matches: 7. The germline V gene has CDR1 MNHEY and CDR2 SMNVEV (reference sequence). The chain's CDR3 is CASSFRQGQYYEQYF. The CDR3 region has the DNA TGTGCCAGCAGTTTCCGACAGGGGCAATACTACGAGCAGTACTTC.

The rearrangement links TRBV5-1 to TRBJ2-1; 12 nucleotides align to TRBD2. Germline V gene data show CDR1 as SGHRS and CDR2 as YFSETQ. This CDR3 region has 14 residues. J was trimmed by 5 bases and V by 7 bases; bases with no gene match: 4. The CDR3 spells CASQTSGSHNEQFF. The CDR3 region has the DNA TGCGCCAGCCAGACTAGCGGGAGCCACAATGAGCAGTTCTTC.

The chain employs TRBV5-1 and TRBJ2-1, with TRBD2 matching 8 bases. Germline loops: CDR1 SGHRS, CDR2 YFSETQ. CDR3 length equals 14 residues. V trimming: 2 bases; J trimming: 6 bases; junction bases outside the gene matches: 4. CDR3 coding DNA: TGCGCCAGCAGCTTCAGACTAGCGCTCAATGAGCAGTTCTTC. Protein: CASSFRLALNEQFF.

V and J are TRBV11-2 and TRBJ2-7; no reliable D call. Germline loops: CDR1 SGHAT, CDR2 FQNNGV. V shed 0 bases and J shed 7 bases, with 10 bases lying between them. This CDR3 spans 13 amino acids. CDR3 sequence (DNA): TGTGCCAGCAGCTTAGACCTCCTCGGTGAGCAGTACTTC. Translation gives CASSLDLLGEQYF. Using reference TRBV11-2 and TRBJ2-7 for the parts outside the CDR3, the full variable domain is EAGVAQSPRYKIIEKRQSVAFWCNPISGHATLYWYQQILGQGPKLLIQFQNNGVVDDSQLPKDRFSAERLKGVDSTLKIQPAKLEDSAVYLCASSLDLLGEQYFGPGTRLTVT.

The chain employs TRBV4-1 and TRBJ1-1; D remains unclear. CDR1 is MGHRA and CDR2 is YSYEKL in the germline V gene. V was shortened by 1 base and J by 5 bases, with 8 bases between the two germline ends. The CDR3 is 13 residues long. Here the CDR3 reads CASSQGEGTEAFF. DNA for the CDR3: TGCGCCAGCAGCCAAGGTGAGGGAACTGAAGCTTTCTTT.

The rearrangement links TRBV7-9 to TRBJ2-1; D call uncertain. The ends were cut back, 4 bases at V and 0 bases at J, with 13 bases in the middle. Germline V CDR1 and CDR2: SEHNR, FQNEAQ (reference sequence). The CDR3 is made up of 16 amino acids. CDR3 DNA sequence: TGTGCCAGCAGCTCCCCCGGCGGAAGCTCCTACAATGAGCAGTTCTTC. Protein product: CASSSPGGSSYNEQFF.

The CDR3 nucleotides are TGTGCCAGCAGCTTAGTTACAGGACTGAACACTGAAGCTTTCTTT. Translating gives CASSLVTGLNTEAFF. V usage is TRBV7-8 and J usage is TRBJ1-1; TRBD1 is a possible D gene (5 bases). The CDR3 runs to 15 residues. V gave up 1 base and J gave up 0 bases, with 9 bases separating them. Germline lookup yields CDR1 SGHVS and CDR2 FQNEAQ.

The chain combines TRBV30 with TRBJ2-1; D is unclear. Germline loops: CDR1 GTSNPN, CDR2 SVGIG (reference sequence). The CDR3 runs to 16 residues. Trimming shortened V by 0 bases and J by 0 bases, and 12 bases separated the two germline ends. CDR3 amino acids: CAWSVPELSSYNEQFF. The CDR3 DNA follows: TGTGCCTGGAGTGTACCCGAGTTAAGCTCCTACAATGAGCAGTTCTTC.

The chain uses TRBV28 and TRBJ2-1, with 7 nucleotides matching TRBD1. Germline loops: CDR1 MDHEN, CDR2 SYDVKM. After removal of 8 bases from V and 4 bases from J, the junction contained 11 bases not matched to a gene. The CDR3 is 15 amino acids. The CDR3 here is CASAWWDRDYNEQFF. CDR3 DNA: TGTGCCAGCGCTTGGTGGGACAGAGATTACAATGAGCAGTTCTTC.

This chain links TRBV11-3 with TRBJ2-2; unclear D gene. The CDR3 length is 14 residues. The ends were cut back, 2 bases at V and 1 base at J, with 5 bases in the middle. CDR1 SGHNT and CDR2 YENEEA come from the germline V gene. CDR3 residues: CASSLLRNTGELFF. For the CDR3, the DNA is TGTGCCAGCAGCTTATTGCGGAACACCGGGGAGCTGTTTTTT.

As concerns this clone: At one end, the junction sequence differs from germline, possibly due to a read error. The chain links TRBV25-1 to TRBJ2-1; the match to TRBD2 covers 9 bases. The length of the CDR3 is 11 residues. The V gene's germline CDR1 is MGHDK and CDR2 SYGVNS. The CDR3 spells CASSFSGSLIF. The CDR3 region has the DNA TGTGCCAGCTCTTTTAGCGGGAGCCTAATCTTC.

The chain recombines TRBV5-4 with TRBJ1-5; 8 bases fit TRBD1. The J segment lost 4 bases and the V segment lost 4 bases, leaving 4 bases of the junction unmatched. Germline V gene sequence: CDR1 SGHNT, CDR2 YYREEE (reference sequence). This CDR3 spans 14 amino acids. CDR3 nucleotide sequence: TGTGCCAGCAGCCTACAGGGGGGGAATCAGCCCCAGCATTTT. Translating it yields CASSLQGGNQPQHF.

The J gene is TRBJ1-2, the V gene TRBV12-2; TRBD1, the D gene given by the table, was not confirmed from the DNA. TRBV12-2 is classified as a pseudogene. The CDR3 runs 16 residues. CDR3 sequence reads: CASRNRIAGADYGYTF. In DNA form, the CDR3 reads TGTGCAAGTCGCAACAGGATTGCAGGGGCGGACTATGGCTACACCTTC.

The V gene is TRBV6-5, the J gene TRBJ1-3; 10 bases are shared with TRBD1. Germline CDR1 MNHEY, CDR2 SVGAGI. CDR3 length: 14 amino acids. V was pared by 6 bases and J by 4 bases, with 3 bases of the junction left unmatched. The DNA for the CDR3 is TGTGCCAGCAGCCCGGACAGGGGGGGAAACACCATATATTTT. Translating gives CASSPDRGGNTIYF.

The chain combines TRBV13 with TRBJ2-1; tentatively, D is TRBD1 (6 bases). V lost 8 bases and J lost 10, with 12 bases in between. This CDR3 has 11 amino acids. Germline V gene sequence: CDR1 PRHDT, CDR2 FYEKMQ (reference sequence). CDR3 loop: CASRRTGEQFF. Here the CDR3 DNA reads TGTGCCAGCCGAAGAACAGGGGAGCAGTTCTTC.

The V call is TRBV18, the J call TRBJ1-2; possibly TRBD1 for D (6 bases). Germline V gives CDR1 KGHSH, CDR2 LQKENI. V was cut by 6 bases and J by 4 bases, with 12 bases left in between. This CDR3 spans 13 amino acids. The CDR3 region is CASSEGQPYGYTF. The CDR3, as DNA: TGTGCCAGCTCGGAAGGACAGCCCTATGGCTACACCTTC.

This sequence joins TRBV19 and TRBJ1-5; TRBD1 is a possible D gene (5 bases). Germline V CDR1 and CDR2: LNHDA, SQIVND (reference sequence). The CDR3 runs to 16 residues. V lost 7 bases to trimming and J lost 2 bases, with 18 bases between them. CDR3 bases: TGTGCCAGTACCTTCCTCCAGGGCGTGGGCAATCAGCCCCAGCATTTT. This translates into CASTFLQGVGNQPQHF.

This chain connects TRBV19 to TRBJ2-7; 10 nucleotides line up with TRBD1. CDR1 is LNHDA, CDR2 SQIVND, per germline (reference sequence). The trim removed 5 bases at V and 3 bases at J, leaving 7 bases unmatched. CDR3 length: 15 residues. The CDR3 DNA sequence: TGTGCCAGTAGTGCTGTCGGACAGGGGGACTACGAGCAGTACTTC. It translates to CASSAVGQGDYEQYF.

CDR3 protein: CASRSGTGGPYEQYF. CDR3 sequence (DNA): TGTGCCAGCAGGTCCGGGACAGGGGGACCCTACGAGCAGTACTTC. The rearrangement links TRBV6-5 to TRBJ2-5; 11 bases agree with TRBD1. TRBJ2-7 matches the DNA end more closely, so the J call is doubtful. The CDR3 length is 15 residues. Germline values: CDR1 MNHEY, CDR2 SVGAGI.